This TCR beta chain was recovered during a study of blood T cell repertoires in COVID-19. Overall study: Specimens from acute and convalescent COVID-19 originated in the United States, Italy and Spain. PBMCs, B-cell-depleted T cells, or T cells were the source of the cDNA or gDNA that made up the material.

Losses at the gene ends were 1 base for V and 4 bases for J; bases not matched to a gene: 8. Germline V lookup: CDR1 SGHTA, CDR2 FQGNSA. This CDR3 has 18 amino acids. Authors' methods: By means of reference gene primer amplification, nucleated cell counts were estimated. The assay was immunoSEQ multiplex PCR, and TCRdb's table has in-frame clones only and misses some. V and J calls plus clone size are reproduced from that table; the DNA served to infer D and trimming. The table lists about 180,000 clones, 80% to 90% of them singletons, with about 1.9% in the top ten. The TCR comes from a man younger than 30 who had recovered from COVID-19. V usage is TRBV7-2 and J usage is TRBJ2-2; TRBD1 matches 11 bases. The sequenced sample was peripheral blood. The CDR3 DNA sequence: TGTGCCAGCAGCTTAGTATTTTTAGGGACAGGGGGCACCGGGGAGCTGTTTTTT. Its protein is CASSLVFLGTGGTGELFF.